This T cell receptor (beta chain) stems from a study of T cell changes during pregnancy in multiple sclerosis. Assay: immunoSEQ multiplex PCR; the TCRdb copy retains only in-frame clones and omits some. Of some 80,000 clones listed, 70% to 90% are singletons. This TCR came from a female donor in good health, enrolled as a control in a pregnancy study. The source material was peripheral blood, sampled in the first trimester of pregnancy.

The CDR3 sequence is CASSGTGGRNQPQHF. In nucleotides, the CDR3 is TGCGCCAGCAGTGGGACAGGGGGCCGCAATCAGCCCCAGCATTTT. The chain uses TRBV10-2 and TRBJ1-5, with 11 bases lining up with TRBD1. The CDR3 covers 15 residues. J gave up 2 bases and V 4 bases, and 1 base lay outside the gene matches. Per germline, CDR1 WSHSY and CDR2 SAAADI.